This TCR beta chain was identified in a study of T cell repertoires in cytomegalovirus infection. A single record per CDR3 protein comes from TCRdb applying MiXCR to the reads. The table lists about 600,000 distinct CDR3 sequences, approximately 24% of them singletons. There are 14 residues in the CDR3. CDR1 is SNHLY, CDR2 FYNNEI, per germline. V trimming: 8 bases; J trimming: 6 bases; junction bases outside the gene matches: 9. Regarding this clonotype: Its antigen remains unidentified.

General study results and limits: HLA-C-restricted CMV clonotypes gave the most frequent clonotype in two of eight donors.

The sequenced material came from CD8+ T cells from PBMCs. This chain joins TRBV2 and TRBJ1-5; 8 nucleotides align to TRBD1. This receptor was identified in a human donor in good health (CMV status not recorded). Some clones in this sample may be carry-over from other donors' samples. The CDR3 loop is CASQDRGATQPQHF. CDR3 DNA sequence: TGTGCCAGCCAAGACAGGGGAGCTACTCAGCCCCAGCATTTT.